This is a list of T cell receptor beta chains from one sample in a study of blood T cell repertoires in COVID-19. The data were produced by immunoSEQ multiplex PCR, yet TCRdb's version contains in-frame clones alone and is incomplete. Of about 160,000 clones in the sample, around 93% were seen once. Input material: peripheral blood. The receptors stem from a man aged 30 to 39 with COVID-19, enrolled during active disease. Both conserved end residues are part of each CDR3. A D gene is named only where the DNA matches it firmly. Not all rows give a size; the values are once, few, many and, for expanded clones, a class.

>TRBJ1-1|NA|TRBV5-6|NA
CASSLGDSKAFF
TGTGCCAGCAGCTTGGGCGACTCCAAAGCTTTCTTT
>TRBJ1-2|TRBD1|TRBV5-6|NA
CASSLGTGGYTF
TGTGCCAGCAGCTTGGGGACAGGGGGGTACACCTTC
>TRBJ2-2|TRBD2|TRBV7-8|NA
CASSLDPGTSGPGELFF
TGTGCCAGCAGCTTAGATCCCGGGACTAGCGGACCCGGGGAGCTGTTTTTT
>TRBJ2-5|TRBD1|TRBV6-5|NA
CASSSHRGTGQETQYF
TGTGCCAGCAGTTCGCACAGGGGAACGGGCCAAGAGACCCAGTACTTC
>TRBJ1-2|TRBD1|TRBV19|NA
CASSSRPGGAGYGYTF
TGTGCCAGTAGTTCCCGTCCAGGGGGCGCGGGCTATGGCTACACCTTC
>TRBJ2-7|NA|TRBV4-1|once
CASSPTRQASSYEQYF
TGCGCCAGCAGCCCCACGCGACAGGCTAGCTCCTACGAGCAGTACTTC
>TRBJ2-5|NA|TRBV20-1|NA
CSASGLAAETQYF
TGCAGTGCTAGTGGGTTAGCGGCTGAGACCCAGTACTTC
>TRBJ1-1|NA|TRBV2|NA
CASSERRGEKAFF
TGTGCCAGCAGTGAAAGGAGGGGAGAGAAAGCTTTCTTT
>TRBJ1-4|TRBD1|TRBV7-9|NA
CASSLAEGNRGKRLFF
TGTGCCAGCAGCTTAGCGGAAGGAAACAGGGGGAAAAGACTGTTTTTT
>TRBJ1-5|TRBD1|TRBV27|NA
CASSYRGRNQPQHF
TGTGCCAGCAGTTACAGGGGGCGAAATCAGCCCCAGCATTTT
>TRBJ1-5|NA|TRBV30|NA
CAWSGSNQPQHF
TGTGCCTGGAGCGGTAGCAATCAGCCCCAGCATTTT
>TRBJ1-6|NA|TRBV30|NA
CAWSANSPLHF
TGTGCCTGGAGTGCGAATTCACCCCTCCACTTT
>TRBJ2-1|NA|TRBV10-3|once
CAISEGRGKKSSYNEQFF
TGTGCCATCAGTGAGGGCAGGGGTAAGAAAAGCTCCTACAATGAGCAGTTCTTC
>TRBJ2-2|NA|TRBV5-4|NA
CASSLGGKNTGELFF
TGTGCCAGCAGCTTGGGCGGGAAGAACACCGGGGAGCTGTTTTTT
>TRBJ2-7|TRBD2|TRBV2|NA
CASRVRREVPYEQYF
TGTGCCAGCAGGGTTCGGCGGGAGGTTCCCTACGAGCAGTACTTC
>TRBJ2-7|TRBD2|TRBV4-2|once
CASSQRLAGGHFEQYF
TGTGCCAGCAGCCAACGGCTAGCGGGAGGGCATTTCGAGCAGTACTTC
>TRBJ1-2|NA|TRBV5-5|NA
CASSFSWEDGYTF
TGTGCCAGCAGCTTTTCATGGGAGGATGGCTACACCTTC
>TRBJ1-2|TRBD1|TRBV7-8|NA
CASSFVPEGASLGYTF
TGTGCCAGCAGCTTCGTGCCGGAGGGGGCGTCGTTAGGCTACACCTTC
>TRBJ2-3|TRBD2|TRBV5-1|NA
CASSLYGGAPGEDTQYF
TGCGCCAGCAGCCTCTACGGGGGGGCCCCAGGAGAAGATACGCAGTATTTT
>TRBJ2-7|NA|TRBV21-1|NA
CASSALGGIPYEQYF
TGTGCCAGCAGCGCCCTGGGGGGTATCCCCTACGAGCAGTACTTC
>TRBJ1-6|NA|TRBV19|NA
CASSIGVNNSPLHF
TGTGCCAGTAGTATCGGAGTGAATAATTCACCCCTCCACTTT
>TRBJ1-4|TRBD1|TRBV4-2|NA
CASSQDRDRNEKLFF
TGTGCCAGCAGCCAAGACCGGGACAGGAATGAAAAACTGTTTTTT
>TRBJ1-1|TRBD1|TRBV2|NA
CASSEGTGTPGTEAFF
TGTGCCAGCAGTGAGGGGACAGGGACTCCGGGCACTGAAGCTTTCTTT
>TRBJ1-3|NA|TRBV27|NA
CASSRTGTPSGNTIYF
TGTGCCAGCAGTAGAACCGGGACACCCTCTGGAAACACCATATATTTT
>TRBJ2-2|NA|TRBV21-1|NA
CASSKTPGHGAGELFF
TGTGCCAGCAGCAAAACCCCGGGACACGGCGCCGGGGAGCTGTTTTTT
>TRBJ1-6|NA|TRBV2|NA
CASRDSSYNSPLHF
TGTGCCAGCAGGGACAGTTCCTATAATTCACCCCTCCACTTT
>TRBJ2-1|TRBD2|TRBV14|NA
CASSTGTSGIGGEFF
TGTGCCAGCAGCACCGGGACTAGCGGGATAGGAGGGGAGTTCTTC
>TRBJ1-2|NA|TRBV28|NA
CASSLDNNYYGYTF
TGTGCCAGCAGCCTTGACAACAATTACTATGGCTACACCTTC
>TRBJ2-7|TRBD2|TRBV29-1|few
CSVEGGGEQYF
TGCAGCGTTGAAGGCGGGGGAGAGCAGTACTTC
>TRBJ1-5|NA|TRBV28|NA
CASRSFQPQHF
TGTGCCAGCAGGAGTTTCCAGCCCCAGCATTTT
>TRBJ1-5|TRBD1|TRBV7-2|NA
CASSLVGTGDQPQHF
TGTGCCAGCAGCTTAGTAGGGACAGGGGATCAGCCCCAGCATTTT
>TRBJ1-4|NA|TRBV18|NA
CASSPNRETGEKLFF
TGTGCCAGCTCACCCAACCGGGAAACTGGGGAAAAACTGTTTTTT
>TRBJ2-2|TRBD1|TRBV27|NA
CASSRTGGIGELFF
TGTGCCAGCAGTAGGACAGGGGGCATCGGGGAGCTGTTTTTT
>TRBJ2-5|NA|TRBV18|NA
CASSEAGVETQYF
TGTGCCAGCTCCGAGGCCGGGGTAGAGACCCAGTACTTC
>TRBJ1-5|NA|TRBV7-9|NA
CASSQGLSQPQHF
TGTGCCAGCAGTCAGGGGCTTAGCCAGCCCCAGCATTTT
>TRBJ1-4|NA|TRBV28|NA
CASSIGGATNEKLFF
TGTGCCAGCAGTATCGGAGGGGCAACTAATGAAAAACTGTTTTTT
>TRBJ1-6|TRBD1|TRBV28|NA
CASSIGDRYNSPLHF
TGTGCCAGCAGTATCGGGGACAGGTATAATTCACCCCTCCACTTT
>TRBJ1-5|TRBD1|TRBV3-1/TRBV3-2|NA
CASSPGQGTYSNQPQHF
TGTGCCAGCAGCCCAGGACAGGGGACTTATAGCAATCAGCCCCAGCATTTT
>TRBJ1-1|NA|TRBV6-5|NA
CASSVSGGTEAFF
TGTGCCAGCAGCGTTTCCGGGGGCACTGAAGCTTTCTTT
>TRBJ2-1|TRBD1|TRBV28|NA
CASSFDRGRTNEQFF
TGTGCCAGCAGTTTTGACAGGGGGCGCACGAATGAGCAGTTCTTC
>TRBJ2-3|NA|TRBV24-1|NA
CATKSAGSTDTQYF
TGTGCCACCAAGTCTGCGGGATCCACAGATACGCAGTATTTT
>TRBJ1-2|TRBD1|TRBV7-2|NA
CASSASITGGSGYTF
TGTGCCAGCAGCGCCTCGATTACAGGGGGCAGTGGCTACACCTTC
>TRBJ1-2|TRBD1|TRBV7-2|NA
CASSLDFSRTGGYGYTF
TGTGCCAGCAGCTTAGACTTTTCTCGGACAGGGGGATATGGCTACACCTTC
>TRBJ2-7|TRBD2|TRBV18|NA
CASSPTGTSDEQYF
TGTGCCAGCTCACCGACCGGGACTAGTGACGAGCAGTACTTC
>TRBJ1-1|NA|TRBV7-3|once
CASSLFYNTEAFF
TGTGCCAGCAGCTTATTCTACAACACTGAAGCTTTCTTT
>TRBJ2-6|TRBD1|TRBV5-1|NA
CASSPGTGYSGANVLTF
TGCGCCAGCAGCCCTGGGACAGGGTACTCTGGGGCCAACGTCCTGACTTTC
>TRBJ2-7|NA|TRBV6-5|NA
CASSYTYSYEQYF
TGTGCCAGCAGTTACACTTATTCCTACGAGCAGTACTTC
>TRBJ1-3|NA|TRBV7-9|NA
CASSWSSGNTIYF
TGTGCCAGCAGTTGGAGCTCTGGAAACACCATATATTTT
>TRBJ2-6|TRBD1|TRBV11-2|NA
CASSIGQGAKLSGANVLTF
TGTGCCAGCAGCATAGGACAGGGGGCTAAACTCTCTGGGGCCAACGTCCTGACTTTC
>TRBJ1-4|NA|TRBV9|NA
CASSVGGTPTNEKLFF
TGTGCCAGCAGCGTAGGGGGCACCCCAACTAATGAAAAACTGTTTTTT
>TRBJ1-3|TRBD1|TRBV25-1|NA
CASSEYRGGNTIYF
TGTGCCAGCAGTGAGTACAGGGGTGGAAACACCATATATTTT
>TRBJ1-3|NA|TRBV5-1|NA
CASSSTGTGNTIYF
TGCGCCAGCAGCTCCACAGGAACTGGAAACACCATATATTTT
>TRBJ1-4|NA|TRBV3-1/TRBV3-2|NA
CASAQNDNEKLFF
TGTGCCAGCGCACAGAACGATAATGAAAAACTGTTTTTT
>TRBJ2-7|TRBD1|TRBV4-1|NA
CASSHGQGILYEQYF
TGCGCCAGCAGCCATGGACAGGGGATTCTTTACGAGCAGTACTTC
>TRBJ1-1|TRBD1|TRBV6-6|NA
CASSFANPGQPSEAFF
TGTGCCAGCAGTTTTGCCAATCCGGGACAGCCCTCTGAAGCTTTCTTT
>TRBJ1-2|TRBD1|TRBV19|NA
CASTNRGAYGYTF
TGTGCCAGTACCAACAGGGGTGCCTATGGCTACACCTTC
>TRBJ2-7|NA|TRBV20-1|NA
CSAGPGFMYF
TGCAGTGCTGGCCCAGGGTTTATGTACTTC